This T cell receptor (beta chain) was retrieved from a study of regulatory T cells (dated by TCRdb to about 2018). With regard to the full study: The study compared T-cell receptor beta repertoires of sorted regulatory, conventional CD4+ and CD8+ T cells in CD3G-deficient patients with those in healthy controls. Overall study outcomes, separate from this receptor: Compared with both autologous conventional CD4+ cells and control regulatory T cells, regulatory T cells from CD3G-deficient patients had reduced Shannon diversity. The degree of regulatory T-cell repertoire restriction differed among patients and was greatest in the two patients with the most severe autoimmunity. Roughly tenfold fewer unique productive TRB reads were obtained from patient regulatory T-cell samples than from control samples. In patients, repertoires had restricted unique TRB V-J pairs and skewed V and J gene usage, with regulatory T cells showing the most marked changes.

The germline V gene encodes CDR1 KGHSH and CDR2 LQKENI. The CDR3 goes from the cysteine to the phenylalanine over 14 residues. The read is trimmed to its CDR3 DNA, 42 bases read in frame from base 1. The junction shows trimming of 3 bases on V and 2 bases on J, plus 11 bases between the germline ends. The multiplex PCR used 52 forward TRBV primers and 13 reverse TRBJ primers, with assay-based and computational corrections for amplification bias. Rearranged TRB loci were amplified from genomic DNA by multiplex PCR within the immunoSEQ assay. Sequencing of the TRB amplicons was done on an Illumina HiSeq platform. The authors processed their data as follows. Custom algorithms error-filtered the raw sequences and aligned them to reference gene sequences, after which the immunoSEQ online tools were used for analysis. Frequencies of productive and nonproductive TRB rearrangements were assessed among unique sequences as well as among total sequences. The likelihood of self-reactivity was estimated by examining two features, hydrophobicity and amino acid composition, of TRB CDR3 positions 6 and 7. Groups were compared by t tests, Mann-Whitney tests or two-way ANOVA performed in Prism software. The table comes from immuneACCESS by way of TCRdb, which keeps in-frame sequences with V and J called. Part of the clones is missing from these tables; in studies checked, under half for an unresolved V gene and the rest for unknown reasons. The V and J calls and clone size are taken from that table; D and trimming were inferred from the DNA. The table for this sample lists 3,200 or so clones; about 95% of them were counted only once. Around 3.4% of the sample comes from the top ten.

This clone has just one count. No cognate antigen has been identified for it. No quality values exist for individual bases; no much larger clone is one base distant. Evidence of autoimmunity was present in all CD3G-deficient patients, and the autoimmunity was more severe in two of the patients. Patients were tested at ages ranging from 2 to 39 years, and reduced naive and increased memory CD4+ and CD8+ T-cell proportions were found in the patients. CD4+ cells were FACS-sorted into CD25-high CD127-low regulatory T cells and CD25-low CD127-high conventional CD4+ T cells. The patient group comprised more than 5 individuals with CD3G deficiency. An international network of physicians across the United States, Europe and Asia provided the patient samples and clinical data. Peripheral blood mononuclear cells were isolated by Ficoll density separation.

Material: CD4+ Tregs sorted from blood. The sequence joins TRBV18 to TRBJ2-7; a confident D gene designation cannot be given. The sequence was collected from a person under 35 with CD3G deficiency. The DNA is TGTGCCAGCTCACCCCCGAGGAACCCCTACGAGCAGTACTTC. Its protein is CASSPPRNPYEQYF.